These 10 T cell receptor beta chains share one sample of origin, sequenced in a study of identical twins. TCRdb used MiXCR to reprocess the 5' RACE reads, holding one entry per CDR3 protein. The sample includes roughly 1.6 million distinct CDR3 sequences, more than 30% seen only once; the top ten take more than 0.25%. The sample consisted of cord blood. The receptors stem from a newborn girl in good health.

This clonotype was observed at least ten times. The CDR3 spells CASSIYTGQGSGYTF. CDR3 DNA: TGCGCCAGCAGCATATATACAGGACAGGGCAGCGGCTACACCTTC. The chain has TRBV4-1 and TRBJ1-2, with TRBD1 matching 8 bases. Germline CDR1 is MGHRA and CDR2 is YSYEKL. This CDR3 has 15 amino acids. V lost 5 bases to trimming and J lost 8 bases; unmatched junction nucleotides: 13.

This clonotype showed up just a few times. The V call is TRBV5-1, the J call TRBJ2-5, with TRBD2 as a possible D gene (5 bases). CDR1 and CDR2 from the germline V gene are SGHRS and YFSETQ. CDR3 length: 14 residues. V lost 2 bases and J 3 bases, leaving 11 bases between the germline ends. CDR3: CASSFGNGKETQYF. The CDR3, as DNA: TGCGCCAGCAGCTTCGGGAACGGTAAAGAGACCCAGTACTTC.

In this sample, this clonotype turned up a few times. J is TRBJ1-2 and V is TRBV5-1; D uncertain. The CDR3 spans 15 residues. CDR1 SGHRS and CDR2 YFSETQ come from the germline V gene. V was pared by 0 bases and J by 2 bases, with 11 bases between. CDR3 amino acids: CASSLGQSKNYGYTF. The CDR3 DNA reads TGCGCCAGCAGCTTGGGGCAATCAAAAAACTATGGCTACACCTTC. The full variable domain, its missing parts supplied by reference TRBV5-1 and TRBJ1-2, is KAGVTQTPRYLIKTRGQQVTLSCSPISGHRSVSWYQQTPGQGLQFLFEYFSETQRNKGNFPGRFSGRQFSNSRSEMNVSTLELGDSALYLCASSLGQSKNYGYTFGSGTRLTVV.

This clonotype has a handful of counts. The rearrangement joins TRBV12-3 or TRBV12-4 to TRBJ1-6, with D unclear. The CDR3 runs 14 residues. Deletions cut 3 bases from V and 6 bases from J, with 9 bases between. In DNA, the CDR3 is TGTGCCAGCAGTTTCGACGTATCTAATTCACCCCTCCACTTT. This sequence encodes CASSFDVSNSPLHF.

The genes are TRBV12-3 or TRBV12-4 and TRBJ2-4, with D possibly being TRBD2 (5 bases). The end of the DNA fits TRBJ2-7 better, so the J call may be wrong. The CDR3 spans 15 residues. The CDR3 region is CASSTRTPRPYEQYF. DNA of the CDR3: TGTGCCAGCAGTACCAGGACTCCCCGACCATACGAGCAGTACTTC.

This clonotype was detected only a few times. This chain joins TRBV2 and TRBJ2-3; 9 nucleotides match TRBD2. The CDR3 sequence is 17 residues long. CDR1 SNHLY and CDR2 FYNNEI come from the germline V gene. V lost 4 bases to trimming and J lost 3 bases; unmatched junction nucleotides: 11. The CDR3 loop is CASSVKNLAGRTDTQYF. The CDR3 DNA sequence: TGTGCCAGCAGTGTTAAGAATCTAGCGGGGAGAACAGATACGCAGTATTTT.

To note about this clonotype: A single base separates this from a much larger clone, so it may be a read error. CDR3: CASSQWDNEQYF. CDR3 nucleotides: TGTGCCAGCAGCCAATGGGACAATGAGCAGTACTTC. V and J are TRBV3-1 and TRBJ2-7, with D perhaps TRBD1 (6 bases). The CDR3 spans 12 residues. Between the trimmed V and J ends, which lost 2 bases and 7 bases, there was a span of 9 bases. The germline V gene encodes CDR1 LGHDT and CDR2 YNNKEL (reference sequence).

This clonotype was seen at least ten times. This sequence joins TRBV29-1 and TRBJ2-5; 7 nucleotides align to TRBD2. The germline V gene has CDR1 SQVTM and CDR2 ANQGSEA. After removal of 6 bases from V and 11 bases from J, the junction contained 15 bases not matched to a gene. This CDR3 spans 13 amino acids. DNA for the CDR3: TGCAGCGTCCGGACTAGTGGGCCGGGAGAGCAGTACTTC. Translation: CSVRTSGPGEQYF.

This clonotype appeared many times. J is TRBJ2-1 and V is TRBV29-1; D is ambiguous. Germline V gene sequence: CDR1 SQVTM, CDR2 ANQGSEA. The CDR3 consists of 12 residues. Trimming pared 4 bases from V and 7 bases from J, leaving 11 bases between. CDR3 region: CSVAQSRNEQFF. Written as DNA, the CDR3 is TGCAGCGTTGCTCAGTCACGGAATGAGCAGTTCTTC.

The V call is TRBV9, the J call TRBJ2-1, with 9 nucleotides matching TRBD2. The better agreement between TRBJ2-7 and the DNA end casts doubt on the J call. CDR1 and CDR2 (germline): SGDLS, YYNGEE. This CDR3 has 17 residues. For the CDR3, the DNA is TGTGCCAGCAGCGTAGGCCTAGCGGGGAGCTCCTACAATGAGCAGTACTTC. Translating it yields CASSVGLAGSSYNEQYF.